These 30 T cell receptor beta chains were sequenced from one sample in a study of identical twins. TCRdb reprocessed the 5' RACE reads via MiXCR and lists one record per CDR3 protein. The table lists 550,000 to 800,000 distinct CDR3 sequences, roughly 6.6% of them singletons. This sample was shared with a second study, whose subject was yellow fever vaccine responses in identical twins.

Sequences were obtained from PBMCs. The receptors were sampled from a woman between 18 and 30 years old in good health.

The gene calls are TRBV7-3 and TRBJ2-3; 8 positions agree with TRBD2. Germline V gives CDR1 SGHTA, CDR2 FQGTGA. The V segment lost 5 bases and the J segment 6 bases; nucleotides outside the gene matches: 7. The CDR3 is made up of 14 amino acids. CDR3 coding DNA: TGTGCCAGCAGCCCCAGCGGGAGAGGGGATACGCAGTATTTT. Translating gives CASSPSGRGDTQYF.

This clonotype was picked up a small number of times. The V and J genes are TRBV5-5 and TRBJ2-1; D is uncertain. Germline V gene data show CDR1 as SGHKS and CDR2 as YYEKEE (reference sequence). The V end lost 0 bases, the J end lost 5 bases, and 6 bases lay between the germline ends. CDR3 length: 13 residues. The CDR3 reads CASSLVWNNEQFF. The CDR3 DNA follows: TGTGCCAGCAGCTTGGTTTGGAACAATGAGCAGTTCTTC.

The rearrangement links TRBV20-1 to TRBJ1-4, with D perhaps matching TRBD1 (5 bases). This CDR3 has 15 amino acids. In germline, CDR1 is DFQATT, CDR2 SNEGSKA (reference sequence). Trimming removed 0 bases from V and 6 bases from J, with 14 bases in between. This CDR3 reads CSARDLGRADEKLFF. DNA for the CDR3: TGCAGTGCTAGAGATCTTGGCAGGGCTGATGAAAAACTGTTTTTT.

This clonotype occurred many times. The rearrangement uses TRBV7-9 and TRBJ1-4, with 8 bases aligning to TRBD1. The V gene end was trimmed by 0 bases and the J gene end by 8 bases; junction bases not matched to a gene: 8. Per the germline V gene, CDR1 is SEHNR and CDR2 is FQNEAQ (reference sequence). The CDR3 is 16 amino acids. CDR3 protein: CASSLATGTGGEKLFF. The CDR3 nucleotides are TGTGCCAGCAGCTTAGCTACCGGGACAGGTGGCGAAAAACTGTTTTTT.

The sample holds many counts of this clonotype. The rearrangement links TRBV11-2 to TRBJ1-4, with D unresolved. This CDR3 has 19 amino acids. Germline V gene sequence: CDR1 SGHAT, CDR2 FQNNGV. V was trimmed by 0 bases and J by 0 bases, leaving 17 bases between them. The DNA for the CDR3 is TGTGCCAGCAGCTTAGATTTTGGGCAGGAAACTGCAACTAATGAAAAACTGTTTTTT. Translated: CASSLDFGQETATNEKLFF.

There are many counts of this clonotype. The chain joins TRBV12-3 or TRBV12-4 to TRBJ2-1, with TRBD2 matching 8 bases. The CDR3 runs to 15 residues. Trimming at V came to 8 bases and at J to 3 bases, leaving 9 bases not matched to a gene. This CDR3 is CASGHSGRFYNEQFF. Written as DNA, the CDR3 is TGTGCCAGCGGCCACAGCGGGAGATTCTACAATGAGCAGTTCTTC.

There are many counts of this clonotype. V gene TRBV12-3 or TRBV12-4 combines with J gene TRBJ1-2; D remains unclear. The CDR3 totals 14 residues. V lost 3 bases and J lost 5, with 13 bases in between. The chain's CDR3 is CASSFHTKIYGYTF. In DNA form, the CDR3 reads TGTGCCAGCAGTTTCCACACTAAAATATATGGCTACACCTTC.

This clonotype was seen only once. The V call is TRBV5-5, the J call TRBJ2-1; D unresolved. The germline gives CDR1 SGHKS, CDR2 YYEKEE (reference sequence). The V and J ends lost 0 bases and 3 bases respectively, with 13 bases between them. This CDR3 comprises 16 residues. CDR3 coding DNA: TGTGCCAGCAGCTTGGCCCCCTCCTTCGGCTACAATGAGCAGTTCTTC. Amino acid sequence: CASSLAPSFGYNEQFF.

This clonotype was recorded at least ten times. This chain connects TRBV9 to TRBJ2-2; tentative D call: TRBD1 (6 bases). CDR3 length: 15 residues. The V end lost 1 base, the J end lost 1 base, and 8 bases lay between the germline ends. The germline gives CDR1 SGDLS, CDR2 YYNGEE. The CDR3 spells CASSVLQGNTGELFF. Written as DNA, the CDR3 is TGTGCCAGCAGCGTATTACAGGGGAACACCGGGGAGCTGTTTTTT.

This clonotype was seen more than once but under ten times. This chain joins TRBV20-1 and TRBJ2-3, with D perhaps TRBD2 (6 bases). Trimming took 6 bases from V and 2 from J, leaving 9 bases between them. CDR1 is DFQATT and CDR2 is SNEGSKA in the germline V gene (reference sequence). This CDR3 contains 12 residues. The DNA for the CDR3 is TGCAGTGCAGGGACTTACACAGATACGCAGTATTTT. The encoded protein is CSAGTYTDTQYF.

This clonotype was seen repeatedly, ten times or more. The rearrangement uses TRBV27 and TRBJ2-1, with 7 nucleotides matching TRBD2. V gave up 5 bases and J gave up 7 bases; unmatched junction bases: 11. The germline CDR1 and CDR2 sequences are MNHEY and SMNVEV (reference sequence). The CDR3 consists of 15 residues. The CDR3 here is CASSPSGGLPNEQFF. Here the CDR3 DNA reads TGTGCCAGCAGTCCGTCGGGGGGACTCCCAAATGAGCAGTTCTTC.

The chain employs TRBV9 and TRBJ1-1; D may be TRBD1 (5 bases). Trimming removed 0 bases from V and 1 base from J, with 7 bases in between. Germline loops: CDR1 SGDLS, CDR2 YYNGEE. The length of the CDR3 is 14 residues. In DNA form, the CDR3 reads TGTGCCAGCAGCGTAGAAAGGGGGAACACTGAAGCTTTCTTT. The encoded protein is CASSVERGNTEAFF.

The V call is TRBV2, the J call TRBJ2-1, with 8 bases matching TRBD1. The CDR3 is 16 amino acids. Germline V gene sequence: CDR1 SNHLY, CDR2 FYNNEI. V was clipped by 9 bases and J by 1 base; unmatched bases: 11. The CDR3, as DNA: TGTGCCAGTCTCTGGGTCCGGACAGGGTCCTACAATGAGCAGTTCTTC. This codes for CASLWVRTGSYNEQFF.

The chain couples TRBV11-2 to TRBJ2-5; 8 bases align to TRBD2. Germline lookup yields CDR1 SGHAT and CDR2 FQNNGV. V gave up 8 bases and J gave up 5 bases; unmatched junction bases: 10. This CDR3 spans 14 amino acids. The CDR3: CASSPAGTRETQYF. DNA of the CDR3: TGTGCCAGCTCTCCCGCCGGGACTAGGGAGACCCAGTACTTC. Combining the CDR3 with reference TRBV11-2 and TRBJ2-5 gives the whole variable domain EAGVAQSPRYKIIEKRQSVAFWCNPISGHATLYWYQQILGQGPKLLIQFQNNGVVDDSQLPKDRFSAERLKGVDSTLKIQPAKLEDSAVYLCASSPAGTRETQYFGPGTRLLVL.

This CDR3 reads CASSYPPGGVNTEAFF. DNA of the CDR3: TGTGCCAGCAGTTACCCCCCGGGGGGGGTGAACACTGAAGCTTTCTTT. The V gene is TRBV6-2 or TRBV6-3, the J gene TRBJ1-1; a possible D gene is TRBD1 (5 bases). The ends were cut back, 2 bases at V and 0 bases at J, with 13 bases in the middle. Germline lookup yields CDR1 MNHEY and CDR2 SVGEGT. The length of the CDR3 is 16 residues.

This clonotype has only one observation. The CDR3 loop is CSVDFLAVGTDTQYF. The CDR3 DNA is TGCAGCGTTGACTTCTTGGCGGTGGGCACAGATACGCAGTATTTT. The chain couples TRBV29-1 to TRBJ2-3, with D unresolved. This CDR3 has 15 residues. The germline V gene encodes CDR1 SQVTM and CDR2 ANQGSEA. Trimming stripped 3 bases from V and 1 base from J, with 14 bases between.

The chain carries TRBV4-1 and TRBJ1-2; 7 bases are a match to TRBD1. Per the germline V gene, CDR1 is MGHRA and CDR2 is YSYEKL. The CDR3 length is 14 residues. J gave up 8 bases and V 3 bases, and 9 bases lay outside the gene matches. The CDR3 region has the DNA TGCGCCAGCAGCCAGCCCGGGACAGAAACCGGCTACACCTTC. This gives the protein CASSQPGTETGYTF.

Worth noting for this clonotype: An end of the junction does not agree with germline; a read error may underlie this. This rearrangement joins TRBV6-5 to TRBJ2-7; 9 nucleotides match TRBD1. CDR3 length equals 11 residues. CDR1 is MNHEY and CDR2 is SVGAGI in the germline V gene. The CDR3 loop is CASSEGTGRHF. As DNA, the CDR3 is TGTGCCAGCAGTGAAGGGACAGGGCGGCACTTC.

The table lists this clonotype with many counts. The CDR3 nucleotides read TGTGCCAGCAGCCAAGGTTCAGGTGGTCAGCCCCAGCATTTT. It is translated as CASSQGSGGQPQHF. The chain couples TRBV3-1 to TRBJ1-5; D uncertain. Germline CDR1 and CDR2: LGHDT and YNNKEL (reference sequence). CDR3 length equals 14 residues. The V end lost 1 base, the J end lost 6 bases, and 10 bases lay between the germline ends.

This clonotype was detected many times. CDR3 region: CASSRTEFYEQYF. In DNA form, the CDR3 reads TGCGCCAGCAGCCGGACGGAATTCTACGAGCAGTACTTC. The rearrangement links TRBV5-1 to TRBJ2-7; D remains ambiguous. Germline assignment: CDR1 SGHRS and CDR2 YFSETQ. This CDR3 is built from 13 residues. V was pared by 4 bases and J by 3 bases, with 11 bases between.

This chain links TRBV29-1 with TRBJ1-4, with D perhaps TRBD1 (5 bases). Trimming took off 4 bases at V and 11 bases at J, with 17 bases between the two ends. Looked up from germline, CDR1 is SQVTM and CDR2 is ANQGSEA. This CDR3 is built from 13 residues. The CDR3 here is CSVAVVPEGKLFF. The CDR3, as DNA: TGCAGCGTTGCGGTTGTCCCAGAGGGGAAACTGTTTTTT.

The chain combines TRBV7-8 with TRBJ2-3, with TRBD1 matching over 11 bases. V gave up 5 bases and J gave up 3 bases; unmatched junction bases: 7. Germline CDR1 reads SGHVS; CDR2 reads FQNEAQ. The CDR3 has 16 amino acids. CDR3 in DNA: TGTGCCAGCAGCCCCCGGGACAGGGGGAGTACAGATACGCAGTATTTT. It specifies CASSPRDRGSTDTQYF.

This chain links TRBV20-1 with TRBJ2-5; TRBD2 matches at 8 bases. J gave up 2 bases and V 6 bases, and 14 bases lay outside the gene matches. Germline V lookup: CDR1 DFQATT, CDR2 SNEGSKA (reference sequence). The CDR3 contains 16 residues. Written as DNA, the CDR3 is TGCAGTGCCAGGGGCCAAGCGGGGGCCTTTCAAGAGACCCAGTACTTC. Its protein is CSARGQAGAFQETQYF.

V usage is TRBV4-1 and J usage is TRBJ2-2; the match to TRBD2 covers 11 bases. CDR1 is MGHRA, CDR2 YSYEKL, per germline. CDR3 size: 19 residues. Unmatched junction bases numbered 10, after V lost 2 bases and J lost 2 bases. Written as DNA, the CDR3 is TGCGCCAGCAGCCAAAATCCATATAGCGGGAGGGCCAACACCGGGGAGCTGTTTTTT. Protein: CASSQNPYSGRANTGELFF.

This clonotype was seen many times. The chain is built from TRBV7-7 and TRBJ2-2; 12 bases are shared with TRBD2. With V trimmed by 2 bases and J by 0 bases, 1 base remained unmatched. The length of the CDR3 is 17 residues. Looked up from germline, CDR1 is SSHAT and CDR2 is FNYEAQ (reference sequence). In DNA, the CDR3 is TGTGCCAGCAGCTTAACTAGCGGGGGGTCGAACACCGGGGAGCTGTTTTTT. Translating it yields CASSLTSGGSNTGELFF.

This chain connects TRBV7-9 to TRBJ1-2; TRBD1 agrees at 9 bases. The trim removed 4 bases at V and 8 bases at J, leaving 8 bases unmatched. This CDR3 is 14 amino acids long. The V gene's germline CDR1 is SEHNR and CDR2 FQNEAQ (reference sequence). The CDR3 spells CASSSDRGSNGYTF. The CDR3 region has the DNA TGTGCCAGCAGCTCCGACAGGGGGTCCAACGGCTACACCTTC.

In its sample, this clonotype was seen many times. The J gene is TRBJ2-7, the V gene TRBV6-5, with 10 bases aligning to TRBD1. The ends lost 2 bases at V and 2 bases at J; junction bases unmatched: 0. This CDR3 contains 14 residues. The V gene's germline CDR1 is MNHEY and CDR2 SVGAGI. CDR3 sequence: CASSYGTGAYEQYF. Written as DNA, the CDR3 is TGTGCCAGCAGTTACGGGACAGGGGCCTACGAGCAGTACTTC.

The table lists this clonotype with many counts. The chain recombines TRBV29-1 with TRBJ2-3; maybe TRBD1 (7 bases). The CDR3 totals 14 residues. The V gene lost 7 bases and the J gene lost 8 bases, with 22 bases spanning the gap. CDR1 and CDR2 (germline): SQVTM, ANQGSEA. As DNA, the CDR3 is TGCAGCGGACAGCCGGGACAGACCGGGGGTACGCAGTATTTT. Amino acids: CSGQPGQTGGTQYF.

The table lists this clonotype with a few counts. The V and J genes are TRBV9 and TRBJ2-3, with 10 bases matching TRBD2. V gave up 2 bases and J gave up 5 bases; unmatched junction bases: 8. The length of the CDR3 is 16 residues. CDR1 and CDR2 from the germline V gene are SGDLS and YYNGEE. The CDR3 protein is CASSVGTSALKDTQYF. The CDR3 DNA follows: TGTGCCAGCAGCGTCGGGACTAGCGCCCTAAAAGATACGCAGTATTTT.

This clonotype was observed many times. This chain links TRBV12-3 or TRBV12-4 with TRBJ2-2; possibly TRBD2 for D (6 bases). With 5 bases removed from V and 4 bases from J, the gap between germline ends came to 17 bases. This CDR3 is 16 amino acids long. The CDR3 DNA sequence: TGTGCCAGCAGTCCGGGGACTTCGCTCGTCACCGGGGAGCTGTTTTTT. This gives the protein CASSPGTSLVTGELFF.